This T cell receptor beta chain derives from a study of OX40 agonist ivuxolimab in advanced cancers. Study background: Patients with hepatocellular carcinoma, melanoma, renal cell or head and neck cancer made up the dose-escalation patients. Notes on the study in general: Clonal expansion by week 6 occurred in CD4+ and CD8+ blood T cells (at 0.1 to 3.0 mg/kg).

TCRdb's table, derived via immunoSEQ multiplex PCR, lists solely in-frame clones and lacks some. The sample has almost 20,000 clones, 86% seen once; the top ten hold roughly 15%. About this clone: No antigen is known for it.

In germline, CDR1 is SGHTA, CDR2 FQGTGA. The CDR3 is made up of 22 amino acids. Trimming at V came to 1 base and at J to 5 bases, leaving 20 bases not matched to a gene. Source: CD4+ or CD8+ T cells sorted from blood, taken in a trial of the OX40 agonist ivuxolimab. The genes are TRBV7-3 and TRBJ2-3; 14 nucleotides agree with TRBD2. This sequence was found in an adult with an advanced solid tumor such as melanoma, head and neck, liver or kidney cancer. As DNA, the CDR3 is TGTGCCAGCAGCTTAAATAACTGGGGACTAGCGGGAGTTGGTGGGGTCGGAGATACGCAGTATTTT. It yields the protein CASSLNNWGLAGVGGVGDTQYF.